The sequence of this TCR beta chain was determined in a study of blood T cell repertoires in COVID-19. Background on the study: COVID-19 samples, acute and convalescent, were from the United States, Italy and Spain.

Per the original data handling: Amplification from reference gene primers served as the basis for estimated nucleated cell counts. Method: immunoSEQ multiplex PCR; TCRdb's copy keeps in-frame clones and lacks some. V and J calls and clone size are those listed in that table; D and trimming were worked out from the DNA. The table lists about 180,000 clones, roughly 84% of them singletons, with 0.95% to 1.5% in the top ten. Those enrolled, adults aged roughly 18 to 100 years, came from about 24 US areas. Participant-reported clinical history was the basis for cohort assignment. The sequence was collected from a human donor with acute COVID-19. The donor label of this sample is uncertain. Sequencing used PBMCs or T cells enriched from blood (not recorded which).

CDR3 region: CSAWDRDGYTF. The CDR3 region has the DNA TGCAGTGCTTGGGACAGGGACGGCTACACCTTC. This chain connects TRBV20-1 to TRBJ1-2, with 9 positions matching TRBD1. Germline loops: CDR1 DFQATT, CDR2 SNEGSKA (reference sequence). V was pared by 5 bases and J by 8 bases, with 3 bases of the junction left unmatched. This CDR3 has 11 residues.